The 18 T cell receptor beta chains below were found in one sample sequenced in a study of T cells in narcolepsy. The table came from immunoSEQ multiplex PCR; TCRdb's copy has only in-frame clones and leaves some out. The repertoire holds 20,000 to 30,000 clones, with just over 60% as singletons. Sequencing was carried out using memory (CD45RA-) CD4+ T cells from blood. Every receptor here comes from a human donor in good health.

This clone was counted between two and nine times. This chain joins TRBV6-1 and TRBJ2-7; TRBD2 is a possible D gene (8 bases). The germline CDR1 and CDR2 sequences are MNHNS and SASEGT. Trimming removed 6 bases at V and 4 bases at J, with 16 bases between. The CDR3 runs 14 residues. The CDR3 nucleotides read TGTGCCAGCAGCGGGGGGGACAGTAGGTACGAGCAGTACTTC. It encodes CASSGGDSRYEQYF.

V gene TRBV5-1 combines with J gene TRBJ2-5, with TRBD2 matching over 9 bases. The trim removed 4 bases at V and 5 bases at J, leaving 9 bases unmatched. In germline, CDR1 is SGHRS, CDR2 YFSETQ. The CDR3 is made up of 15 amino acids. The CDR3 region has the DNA TGCGCCAGCAGCCTTAGCGGGAGCCCCGAGGAGACCCAGTACTTC. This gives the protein CASSLSGSPEETQYF.

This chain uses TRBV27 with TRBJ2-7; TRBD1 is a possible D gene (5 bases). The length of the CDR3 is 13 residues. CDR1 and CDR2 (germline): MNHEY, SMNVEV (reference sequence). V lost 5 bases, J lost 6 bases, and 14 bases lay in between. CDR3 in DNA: TGTGCCAGCAGTCCAACCCCTAGGGGCGAGCAGTACTTC. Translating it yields CASSPTPRGEQYF.

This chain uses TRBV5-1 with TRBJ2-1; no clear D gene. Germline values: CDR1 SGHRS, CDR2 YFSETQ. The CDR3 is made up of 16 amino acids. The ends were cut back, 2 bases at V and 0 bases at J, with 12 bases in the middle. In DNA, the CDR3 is TGCGCCAGCAGCTTCACTACCCAAAGCTCCTACAATGAGCAGTTCTTC. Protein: CASSFTTQSSYNEQFF.

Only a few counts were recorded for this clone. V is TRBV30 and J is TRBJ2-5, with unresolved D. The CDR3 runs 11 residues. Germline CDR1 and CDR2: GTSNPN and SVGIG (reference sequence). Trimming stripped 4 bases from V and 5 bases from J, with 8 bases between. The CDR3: CAWTLGETQYF. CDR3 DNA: TGTGCCTGGACCTTAGGGGAGACCCAGTACTTC.

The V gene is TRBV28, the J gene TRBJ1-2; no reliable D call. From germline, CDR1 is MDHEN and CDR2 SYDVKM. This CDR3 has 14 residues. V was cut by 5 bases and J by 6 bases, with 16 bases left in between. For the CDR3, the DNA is TGTGCCAGCAGTAGTGAAGCGAGACTTAATGGCTACACCTTC. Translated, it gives CASSSEARLNGYTF.

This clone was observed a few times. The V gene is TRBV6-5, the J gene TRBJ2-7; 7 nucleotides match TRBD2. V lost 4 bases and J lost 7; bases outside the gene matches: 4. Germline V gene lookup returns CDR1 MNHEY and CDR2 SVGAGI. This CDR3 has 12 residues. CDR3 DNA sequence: TGTGCCAGCAGTTCTGGAGCGGGAGAGCAGTACTTC. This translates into CASSSGAGEQYF.

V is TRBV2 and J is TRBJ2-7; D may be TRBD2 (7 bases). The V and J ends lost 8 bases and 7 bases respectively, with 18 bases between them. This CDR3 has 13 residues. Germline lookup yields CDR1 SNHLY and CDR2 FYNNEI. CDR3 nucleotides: TGTGCCAGCTTCTCCCGGGGGGCAGGGGAGCAGTACTTC. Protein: CASFSRGAGEQYF.

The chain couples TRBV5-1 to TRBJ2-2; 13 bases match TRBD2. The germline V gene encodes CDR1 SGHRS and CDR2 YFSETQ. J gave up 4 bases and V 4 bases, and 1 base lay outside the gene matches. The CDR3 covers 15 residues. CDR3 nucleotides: TGCGCCAGCAGCCGGACTAGCGGGGGCACCGGGGAGCTGTTTTTT. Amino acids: CASSRTSGGTGELFF.

In DNA, the CDR3 is TGTGCCAGCAGCGTAACAGGGGGAAGGGAGACCCAGTACTTC. It yields the protein CASSVTGGRETQYF. The chain has TRBV9 and TRBJ2-5, with TRBD1 matching over 8 bases. In germline, CDR1 is SGDLS, CDR2 YYNGEE. V lost 1 base, J lost 5 bases, and 4 bases stayed unmatched. The CDR3 is made up of 14 amino acids.

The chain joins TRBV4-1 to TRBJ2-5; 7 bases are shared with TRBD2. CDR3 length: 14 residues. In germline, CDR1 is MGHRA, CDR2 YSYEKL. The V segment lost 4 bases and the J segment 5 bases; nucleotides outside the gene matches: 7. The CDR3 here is CASSLDGGMETQYF. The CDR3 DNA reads TGCGCCAGCAGCCTCGACGGGGGGATGGAGACCCAGTACTTC.

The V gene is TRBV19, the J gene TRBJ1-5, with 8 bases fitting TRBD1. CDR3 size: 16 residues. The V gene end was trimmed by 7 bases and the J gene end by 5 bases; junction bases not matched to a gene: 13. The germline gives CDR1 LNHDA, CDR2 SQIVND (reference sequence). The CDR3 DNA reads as TGTGCCAGTACCCTCTCTGGACAGGGAGTGCATCAGCCCCAGCATTTT. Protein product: CASTLSGQGVHQPQHF. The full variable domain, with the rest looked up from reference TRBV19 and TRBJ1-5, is DGGITQSPKYLFRKEGQNVTLSCEQNLNHDAMYWYRQDPGQGLRLIYYSQIVNDFQKGDIAEGYSVSREKKESFPLTVTSAQKNPTAFYLCASTLSGQGVHQPQHFGDGTRLSIL.

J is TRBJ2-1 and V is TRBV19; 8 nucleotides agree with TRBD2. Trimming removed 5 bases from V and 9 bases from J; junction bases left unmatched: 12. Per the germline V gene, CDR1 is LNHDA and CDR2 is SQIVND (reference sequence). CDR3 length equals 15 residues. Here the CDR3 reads CASSASGTRYSEQFF. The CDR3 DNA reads TGTGCCAGTAGTGCATCCGGGACTAGATATAGTGAGCAGTTCTTC.

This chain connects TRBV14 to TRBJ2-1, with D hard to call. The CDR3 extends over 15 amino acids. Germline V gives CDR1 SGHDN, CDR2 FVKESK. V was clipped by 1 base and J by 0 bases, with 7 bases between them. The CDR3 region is CASSQGASSYNEQFF. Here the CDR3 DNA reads TGTGCCAGCAGCCAAGGGGCGAGCTCCTACAATGAGCAGTTCTTC.

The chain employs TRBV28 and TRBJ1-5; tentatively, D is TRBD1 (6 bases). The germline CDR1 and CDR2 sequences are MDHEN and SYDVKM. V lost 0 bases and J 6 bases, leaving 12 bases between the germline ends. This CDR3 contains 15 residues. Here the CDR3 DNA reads TGTGCCAGCAGTTTATGGGGGGCAAGGAGTCAGCCCCAGCATTTT. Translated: CASSLWGARSQPQHF.

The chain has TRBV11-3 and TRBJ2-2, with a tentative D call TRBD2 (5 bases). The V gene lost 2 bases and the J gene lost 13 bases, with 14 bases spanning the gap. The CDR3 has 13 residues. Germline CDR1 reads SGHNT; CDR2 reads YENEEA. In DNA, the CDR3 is TGTGCCAGCAGCTTAAGGGAGCGCGGCGCGCTGTTTTTT. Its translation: CASSLRERGALFF.

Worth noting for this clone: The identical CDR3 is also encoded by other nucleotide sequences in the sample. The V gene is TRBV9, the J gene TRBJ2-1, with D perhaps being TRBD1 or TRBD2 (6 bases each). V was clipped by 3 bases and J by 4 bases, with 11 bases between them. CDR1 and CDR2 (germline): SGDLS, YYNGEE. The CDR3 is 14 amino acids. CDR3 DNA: TGTGCCAGCAGCGGAGGGGGGAGTTACAATGAGCAGTTCTTC. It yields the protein CASSGGGSYNEQFF.

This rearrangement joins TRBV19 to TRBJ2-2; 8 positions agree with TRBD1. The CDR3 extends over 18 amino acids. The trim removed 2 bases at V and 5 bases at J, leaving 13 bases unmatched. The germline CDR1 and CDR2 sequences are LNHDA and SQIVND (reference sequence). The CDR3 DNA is TGTGCCAGTAGTATAATGGCCCGTCGACAGGGGCTTACCGGGGAGCTGTTTTTT. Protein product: CASSIMARRQGLTGELFF.